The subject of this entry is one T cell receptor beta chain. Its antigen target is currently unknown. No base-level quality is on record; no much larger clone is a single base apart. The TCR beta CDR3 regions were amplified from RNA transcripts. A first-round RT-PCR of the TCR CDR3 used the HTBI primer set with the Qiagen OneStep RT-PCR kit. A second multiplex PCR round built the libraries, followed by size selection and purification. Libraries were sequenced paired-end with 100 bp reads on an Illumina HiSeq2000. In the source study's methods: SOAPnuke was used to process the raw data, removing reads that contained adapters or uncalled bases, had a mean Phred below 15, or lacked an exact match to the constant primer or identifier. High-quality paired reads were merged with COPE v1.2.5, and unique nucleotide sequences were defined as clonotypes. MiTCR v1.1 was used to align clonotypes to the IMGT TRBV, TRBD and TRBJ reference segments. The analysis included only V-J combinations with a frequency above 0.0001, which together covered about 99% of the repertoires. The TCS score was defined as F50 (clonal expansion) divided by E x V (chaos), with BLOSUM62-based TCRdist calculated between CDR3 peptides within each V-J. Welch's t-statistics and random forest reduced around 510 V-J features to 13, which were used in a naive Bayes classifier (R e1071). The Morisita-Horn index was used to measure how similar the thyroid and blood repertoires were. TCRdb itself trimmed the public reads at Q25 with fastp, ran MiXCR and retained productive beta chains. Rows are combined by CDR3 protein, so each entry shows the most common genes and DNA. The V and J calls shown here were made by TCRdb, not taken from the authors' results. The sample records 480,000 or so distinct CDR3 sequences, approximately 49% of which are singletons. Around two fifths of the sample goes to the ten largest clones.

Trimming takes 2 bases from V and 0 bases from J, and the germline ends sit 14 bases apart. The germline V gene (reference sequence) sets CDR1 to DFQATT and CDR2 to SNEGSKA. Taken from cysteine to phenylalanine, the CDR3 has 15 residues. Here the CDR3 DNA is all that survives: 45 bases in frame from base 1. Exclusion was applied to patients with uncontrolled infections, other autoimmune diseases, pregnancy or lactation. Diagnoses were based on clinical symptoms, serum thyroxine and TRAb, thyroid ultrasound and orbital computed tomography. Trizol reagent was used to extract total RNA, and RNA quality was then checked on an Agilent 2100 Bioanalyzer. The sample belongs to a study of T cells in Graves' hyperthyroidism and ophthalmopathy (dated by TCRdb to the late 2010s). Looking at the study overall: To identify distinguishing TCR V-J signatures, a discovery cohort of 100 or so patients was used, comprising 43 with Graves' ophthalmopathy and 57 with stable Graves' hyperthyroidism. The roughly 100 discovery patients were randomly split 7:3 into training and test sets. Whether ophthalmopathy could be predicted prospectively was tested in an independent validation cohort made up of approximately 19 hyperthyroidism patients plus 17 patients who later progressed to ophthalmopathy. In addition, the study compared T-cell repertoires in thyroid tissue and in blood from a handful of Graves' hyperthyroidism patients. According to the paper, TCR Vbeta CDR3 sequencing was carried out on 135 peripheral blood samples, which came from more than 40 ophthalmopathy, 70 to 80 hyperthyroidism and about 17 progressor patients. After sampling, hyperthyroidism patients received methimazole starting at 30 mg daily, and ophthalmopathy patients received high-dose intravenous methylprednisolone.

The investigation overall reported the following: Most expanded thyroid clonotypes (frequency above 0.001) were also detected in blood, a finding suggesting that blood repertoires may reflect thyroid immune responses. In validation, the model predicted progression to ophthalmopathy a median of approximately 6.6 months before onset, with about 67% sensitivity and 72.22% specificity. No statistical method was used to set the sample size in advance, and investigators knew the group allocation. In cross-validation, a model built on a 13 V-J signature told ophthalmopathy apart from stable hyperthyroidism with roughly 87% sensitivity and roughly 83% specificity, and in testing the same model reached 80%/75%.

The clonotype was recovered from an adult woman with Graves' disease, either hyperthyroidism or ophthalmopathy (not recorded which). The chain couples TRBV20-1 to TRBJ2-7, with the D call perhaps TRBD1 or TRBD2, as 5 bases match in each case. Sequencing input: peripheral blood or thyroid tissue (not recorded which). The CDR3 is CSARPGPRRSYEQYF. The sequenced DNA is TGCAGTGCTAGACCGGGACCCCGCCGCTCCTACGAGCAGTACTTC.